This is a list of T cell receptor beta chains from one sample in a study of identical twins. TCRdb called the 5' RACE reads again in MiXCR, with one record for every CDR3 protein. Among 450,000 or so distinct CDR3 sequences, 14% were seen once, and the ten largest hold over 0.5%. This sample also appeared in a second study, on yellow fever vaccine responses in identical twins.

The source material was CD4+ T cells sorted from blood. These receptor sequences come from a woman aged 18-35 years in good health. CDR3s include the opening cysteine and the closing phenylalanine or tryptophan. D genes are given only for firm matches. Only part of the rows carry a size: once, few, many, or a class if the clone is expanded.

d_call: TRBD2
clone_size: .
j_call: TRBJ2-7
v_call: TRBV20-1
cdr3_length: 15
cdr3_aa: CSARDMASGTHEQYF
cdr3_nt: TGCAGTGCTAGAGATATGGCTAGCGGGACCCACGAGCAGTACTTC

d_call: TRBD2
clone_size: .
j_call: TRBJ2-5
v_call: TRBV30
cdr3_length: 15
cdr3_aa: CAWASGTSGQETQYF
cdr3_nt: TGTGCCTGGGCTTCCGGGACTAGCGGTCAAGAGACCCAGTACTTC

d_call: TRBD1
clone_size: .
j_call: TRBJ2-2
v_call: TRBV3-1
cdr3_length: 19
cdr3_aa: CASSPRVQDRGLHTGELFF
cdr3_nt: TGTGCCAGCAGCCCCCGCGTCCAAGACAGGGGGTTGCACACCGGGGAGCTGTTTTTT

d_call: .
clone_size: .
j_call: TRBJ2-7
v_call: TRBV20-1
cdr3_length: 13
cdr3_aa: CSARAGHSYEQYF
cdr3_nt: TGCAGTGCTAGAGCGGGGCACTCCTACGAGCAGTACTTC

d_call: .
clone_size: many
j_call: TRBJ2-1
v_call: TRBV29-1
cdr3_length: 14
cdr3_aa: CSVPPGGVSYEQFF
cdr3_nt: TGCAGCGTCCCCCCCGGAGGGGTGTCCTATGAGCAGTTCTTC

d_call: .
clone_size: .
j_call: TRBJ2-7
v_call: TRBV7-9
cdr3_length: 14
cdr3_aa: CASSGNLDAYEQYF
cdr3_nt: TGTGCCAGCAGCGGTAACCTAGACGCCTACGAGCAGTACTTC

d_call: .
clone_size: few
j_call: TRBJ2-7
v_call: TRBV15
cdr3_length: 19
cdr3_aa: CATSRDRGGHGGRTYEQYF
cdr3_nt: TGTGCCACCAGCAGAGACCGTGGTGGTCATGGGGGGAGGACCTACGAGCAGTACTTC

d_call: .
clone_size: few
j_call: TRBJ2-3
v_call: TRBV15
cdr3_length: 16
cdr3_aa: CATRPDLHPSTDTQYF
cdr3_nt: TGTGCCACCAGACCCGACCTACACCCTAGCACAGATACGCAGTATTTT

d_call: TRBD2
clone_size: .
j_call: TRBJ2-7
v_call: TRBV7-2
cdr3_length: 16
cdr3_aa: CASSLGSLAGSYEQYF
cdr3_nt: TGTGCCAGCAGCTTAGGGAGTCTAGCGGGATCCTACGAGCAGTACTTC

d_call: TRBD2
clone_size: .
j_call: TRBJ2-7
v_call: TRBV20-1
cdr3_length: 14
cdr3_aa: CSANVLAASYEQYF
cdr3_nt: TGCAGTGCTAACGTACTAGCGGCTTCCTACGAGCAGTACTTC

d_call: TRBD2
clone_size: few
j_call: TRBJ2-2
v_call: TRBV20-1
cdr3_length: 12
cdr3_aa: CSVQAGSGELFF
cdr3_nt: TGCAGTGTCCAAGCGGGATCCGGGGAGCTGTTTTTT

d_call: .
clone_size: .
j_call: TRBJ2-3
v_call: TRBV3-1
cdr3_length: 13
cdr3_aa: CASSQDPPDTQYF
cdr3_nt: TGTGCCAGCAGCCAAGATCCCCCAGATACGCAGTATTTT

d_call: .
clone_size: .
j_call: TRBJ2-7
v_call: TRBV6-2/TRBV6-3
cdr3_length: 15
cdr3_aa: CASSYLQGPIYEQYF
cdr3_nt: TGTGCCAGCAGTTACTTACAGGGACCCATCTACGAGCAGTACTTC

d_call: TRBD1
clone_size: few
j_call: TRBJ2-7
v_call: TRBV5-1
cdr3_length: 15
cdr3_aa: CASSFPRDRGHEQYF
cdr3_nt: TGCGCCAGCAGTTTTCCCCGGGACAGGGGGCACGAGCAGTACTTC

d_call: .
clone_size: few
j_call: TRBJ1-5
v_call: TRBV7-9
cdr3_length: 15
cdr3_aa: CASCLGGGSNQPQHF
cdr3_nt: TGTGCCAGCTGCCTCGGAGGCGGTAGCAATCAGCCCCAGCATTTT

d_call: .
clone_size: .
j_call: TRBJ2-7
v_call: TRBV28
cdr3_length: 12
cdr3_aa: CASSYDGYEQYF
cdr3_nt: TGTGCCAGCAGTTACGACGGTTACGAGCAGTACTTC

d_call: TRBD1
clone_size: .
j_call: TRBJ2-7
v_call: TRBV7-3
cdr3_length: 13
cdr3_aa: CASSAETGLEQYF
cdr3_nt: TGTGCCAGCAGCGCAGAGACAGGGCTCGAGCAGTACTTC

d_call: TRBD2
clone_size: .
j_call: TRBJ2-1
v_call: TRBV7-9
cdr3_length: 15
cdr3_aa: CASSRSGMNYNEQFF
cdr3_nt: TGTGCCAGCAGCCGCAGCGGGATGAACTACAATGAGCAGTTCTTC

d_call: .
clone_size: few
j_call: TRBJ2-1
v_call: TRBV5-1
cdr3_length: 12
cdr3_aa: CASSPGWGEQFF
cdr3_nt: TGCGCCAGCAGCCCCGGGTGGGGTGAGCAGTTCTTC

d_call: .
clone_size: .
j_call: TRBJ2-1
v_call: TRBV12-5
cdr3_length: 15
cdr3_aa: CASGLDDYSYNEQFF
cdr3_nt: TGTGCTAGTGGTTTGGACGATTACTCCTACAATGAGCAGTTCTTC

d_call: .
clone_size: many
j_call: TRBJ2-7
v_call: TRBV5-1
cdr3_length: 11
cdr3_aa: CASSSTYEQYF
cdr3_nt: TGCGCCAGCAGCTCGACCTACGAGCAGTACTTC

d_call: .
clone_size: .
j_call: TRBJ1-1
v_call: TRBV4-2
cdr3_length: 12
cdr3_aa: CASSQGDTEAFF
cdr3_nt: TGTGCCAGCAGCCAAGGGGACACTGAAGCTTTCTTT

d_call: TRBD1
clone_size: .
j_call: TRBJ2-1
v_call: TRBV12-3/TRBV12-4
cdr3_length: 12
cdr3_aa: CASRDRGPGQFF
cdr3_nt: TGTGCCAGCAGGGACAGGGGCCCAGGGCAGTTCTTC

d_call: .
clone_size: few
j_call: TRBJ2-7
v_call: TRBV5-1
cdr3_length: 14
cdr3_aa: CASSLRDGIHEQYF
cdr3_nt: TGCGCCAGCAGCTTGAGGGATGGGATCCACGAGCAGTACTTC

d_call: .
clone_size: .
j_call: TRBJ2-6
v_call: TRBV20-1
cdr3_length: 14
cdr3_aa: CSAKKGSGANVLTF
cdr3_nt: TGCAGTGCTAAGAAGGGTTCTGGGGCCAACGTCCTGACTTTC

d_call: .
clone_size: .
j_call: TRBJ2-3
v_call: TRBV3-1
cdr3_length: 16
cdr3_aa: CASSQDHSGGTDTQYF
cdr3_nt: TGTGCCAGCAGCCAAGATCATTCCGGGGGCACAGATACGCAGTATTTT

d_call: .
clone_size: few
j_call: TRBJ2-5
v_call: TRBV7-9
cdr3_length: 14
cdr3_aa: CASSLIPEQETQYF
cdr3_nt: TGTGCCAGCAGCTTAATTCCGGAACAAGAGACCCAGTACTTC

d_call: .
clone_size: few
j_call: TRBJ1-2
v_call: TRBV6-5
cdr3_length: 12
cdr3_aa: CASSYSDYGYTF
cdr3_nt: TGTGCCAGCAGTTACAGTGACTATGGCTACACCTTC

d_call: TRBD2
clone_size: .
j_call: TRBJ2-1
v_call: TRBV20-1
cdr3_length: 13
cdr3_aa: CSAVSGGMNEQFF
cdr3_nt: TGCAGTGCTGTTAGCGGGGGTATGAATGAGCAGTTCTTC

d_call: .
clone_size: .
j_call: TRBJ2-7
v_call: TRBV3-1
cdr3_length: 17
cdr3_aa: CASSQGWGVSRAYEQYF
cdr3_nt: TGTGCCAGCAGCCAGGGGTGGGGGGTAAGTCGGGCCTACGAGCAGTACTTC

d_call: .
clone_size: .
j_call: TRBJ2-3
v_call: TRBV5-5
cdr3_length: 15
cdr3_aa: CASRNRTLSTDTQYF
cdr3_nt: TGTGCCAGCAGGAACAGGACCCTAAGCACAGATACGCAGTATTTT

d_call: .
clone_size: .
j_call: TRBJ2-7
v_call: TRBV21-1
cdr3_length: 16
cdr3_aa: CASSTGTESISYEQYF
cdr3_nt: TGTGCCAGCAGCACAGGGACAGAGTCAATCTCCTACGAGCAGTACTTC

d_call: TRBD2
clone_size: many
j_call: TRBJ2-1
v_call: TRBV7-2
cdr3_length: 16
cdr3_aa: CASSFRTSGIYNEQFF
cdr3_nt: TGTGCCAGCAGCTTTCGGACTAGCGGGATTTACAATGAGCAGTTCTTC

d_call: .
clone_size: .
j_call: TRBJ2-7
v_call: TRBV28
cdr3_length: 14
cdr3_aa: CASSFLGPAYEQYF
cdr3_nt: TGTGCCAGCAGTTTTTTGGGACCCGCCTACGAGCAGTACTTC

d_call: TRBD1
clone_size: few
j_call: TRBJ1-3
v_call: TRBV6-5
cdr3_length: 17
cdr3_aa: CASSHRQGSYPGNTIYF
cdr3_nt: TGTGCCAGCAGTCACCGACAGGGATCCTATCCTGGAAACACCATATATTTT

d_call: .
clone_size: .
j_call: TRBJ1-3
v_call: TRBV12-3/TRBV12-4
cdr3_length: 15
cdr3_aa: CASSLQSSSGNTIYF
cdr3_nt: TGTGCCAGCAGTTTACAGTCGTCGTCTGGAAACACCATATATTTT

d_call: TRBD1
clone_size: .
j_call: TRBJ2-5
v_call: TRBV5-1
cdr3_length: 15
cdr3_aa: CASSTGQAGQETQYF
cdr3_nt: TGCGCCAGCAGCACTGGACAGGCCGGGCAAGAGACCCAGTACTTC

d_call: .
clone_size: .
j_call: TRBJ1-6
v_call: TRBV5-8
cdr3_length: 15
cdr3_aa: CASSSGQSGNSPLHF
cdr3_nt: TGTGCCAGCAGCTCCGGACAGTCTGGGAATTCACCCCTCCACTTT

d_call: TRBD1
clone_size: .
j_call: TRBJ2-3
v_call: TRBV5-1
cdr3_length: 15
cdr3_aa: CASSRDRSSTDTQYF
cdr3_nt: TGCGCCAGCAGCCGGGACAGGTCTAGCACAGATACGCAGTATTTT

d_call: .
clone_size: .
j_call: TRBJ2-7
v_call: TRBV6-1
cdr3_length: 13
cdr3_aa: CASIQTKTGEQYF
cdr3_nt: TGTGCCAGCATCCAGACAAAAACCGGGGAGCAGTACTTC

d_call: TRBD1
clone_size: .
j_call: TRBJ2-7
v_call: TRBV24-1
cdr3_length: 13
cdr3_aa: CATGDRDHYEQYF
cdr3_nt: TGTGCCACCGGGGACAGGGACCACTACGAGCAGTACTTC

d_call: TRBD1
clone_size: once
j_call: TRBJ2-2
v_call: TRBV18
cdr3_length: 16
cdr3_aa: CASSPPGTANTGELFF
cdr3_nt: TGTGCCAGCTCACCACCCGGGACAGCTAACACCGGGGAGCTGTTTTTT

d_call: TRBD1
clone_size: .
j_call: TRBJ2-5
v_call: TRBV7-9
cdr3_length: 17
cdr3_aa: CASSLTEIRTGHETQYF
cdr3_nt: TGTGCCAGCAGCTTAACAGAAATAAGGACAGGGCACGAGACCCAGTACTTC

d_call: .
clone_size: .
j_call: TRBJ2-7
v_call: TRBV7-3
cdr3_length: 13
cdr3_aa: CASSFDGGHEQYF
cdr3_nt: TGTGCCAGCAGCTTCGACGGGGGGCACGAGCAGTACTTC

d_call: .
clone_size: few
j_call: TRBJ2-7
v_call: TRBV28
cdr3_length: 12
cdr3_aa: CASSSRIYEQYF
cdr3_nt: TGTGCCAGCAGTTCCCGGATCTACGAGCAGTACTTC

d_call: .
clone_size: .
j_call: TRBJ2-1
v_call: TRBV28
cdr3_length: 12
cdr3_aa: CASSLNRLEQFF
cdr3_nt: TGTGCCAGCAGTTTAAACCGGTTAGAGCAGTTCTTC